This TCR beta chain is drawn from a study of blood T cell repertoires in COVID-19. About the research overall: The origin of the acute and convalescent COVID-19 samples was the United States, Italy and Spain. T cells, B-cell-depleted T cells, or PBMCs supplied cDNA or gDNA.

Per the original data handling: Estimation of nucleated cell counts was performed using reference gene primer amplification. Only in-frame clones appear in the TCRdb table, and some are missing; sequencing was by immunoSEQ multiplex PCR. V, J and clone size are taken as reported in that table, and D and trimming were inferred from the DNA itself. The data show tens of thousands of clones, with nearly 90% seen just once and about 11% held by the top ten. Germline loops: CDR1 SGHRS, CDR2 YFSETQ. The germline V and J ends were trimmed by 4 bases and 2 bases, with 11 bases remaining between them. This CDR3 has 14 residues. The sample holds one count of this clone.

The J gene is TRBJ2-3, the V gene TRBV5-1; maybe TRBD1 (5 bases). This TCR came from a human donor in a cohort sampled during active COVID-19. The donor label of this sample is uncertain. The sequencing sample was made of peripheral blood. This CDR3 reads CASSILTDTDTQYF. The CDR3 region has the DNA TGCGCCAGCAGCATCCTGACAGACACAGATACGCAGTATTTT.